The sample holds a few counts of the clone carrying this T cell receptor beta chain. The antigen remains unidentified. Researchers amplified the TCR beta CDR3 regions from RNA transcripts. HTBI primers drove first-round RT-PCR of the TCR CDR3. Each CDR3 protein gets one entry after TCRdb re-called the multiplex PCR reads with MiXCR. The profile shows about 290,000 distinct CDR3 sequences, around 15% of them singletons. This CDR3 has 12 amino acids. CDR1 and CDR2 from the germline V gene are LNHDA and SQIVND (reference sequence). V lost 8 bases and J 1 base, leaving 8 bases between the germline ends. The sample comes from a study of T cells in Graves' hyperthyroidism and ophthalmopathy. General study points: Blood also showed most of the thyroid clonotypes that were expanded above 0.001.

Orbital computed tomography, thyroid ultrasound, serum thyroxine and TRAb, and clinical symptoms together informed the diagnoses. Sequenced sample: blood. V is TRBV19 and J is TRBJ2-5, with a weak D call TRBD1 (6 bases). This sequence was found in a woman between 40 and 55 years old with Graves' hyperthyroidism. The CDR3 DNA reads as TGTGCCAGTGGGACACTCCAAGAGACCCAGTACTTC. It is translated as CASGTLQETQYF.